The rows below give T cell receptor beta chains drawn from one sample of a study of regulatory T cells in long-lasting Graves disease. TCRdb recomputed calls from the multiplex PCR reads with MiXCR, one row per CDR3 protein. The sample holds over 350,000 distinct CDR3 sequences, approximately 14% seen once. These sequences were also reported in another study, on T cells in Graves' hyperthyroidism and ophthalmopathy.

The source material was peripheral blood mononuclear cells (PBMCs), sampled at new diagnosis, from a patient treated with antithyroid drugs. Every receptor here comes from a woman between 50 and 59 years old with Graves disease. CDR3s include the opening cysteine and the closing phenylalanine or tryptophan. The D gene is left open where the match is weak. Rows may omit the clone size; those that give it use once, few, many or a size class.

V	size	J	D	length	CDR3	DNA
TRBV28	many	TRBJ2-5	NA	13	CASSLAWEETQYF	TGTGCCAGCAGTTTGGCTTGGGAAGAGACCCAGTACTTC
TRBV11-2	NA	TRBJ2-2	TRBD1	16	CASSLAGQGATGELFF	TGTGCCAGCAGCTTAGCGGGACAGGGGGCCACCGGGGAGCTGTTTTTT
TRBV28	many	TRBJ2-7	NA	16	CASRVPGRGNSYEQYF	TGTGCCAGCAGGGTTCCGGGACGGGGAAACTCCTACGAGCAGTACTTC
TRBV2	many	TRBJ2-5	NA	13	CASSGFGGETQYF	TGTGCCAGCAGTGGGTTCGGTGGAGAGACCCAGTACTTC
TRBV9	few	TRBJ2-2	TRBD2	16	CASSVVVGGPSGELFF	TGTGCCAGCAGCGTAGTGGTGGGAGGGCCCTCCGGGGAGCTGTTTTTT
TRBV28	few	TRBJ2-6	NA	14	CASSLGAGANVLTF	TGTGCCAGCAGTTTGGGAGCTGGGGCCAACGTCCTGACTTTC
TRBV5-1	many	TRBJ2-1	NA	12	CASHEIYNEQFF	TGCGCCAGCCATGAGATTTACAATGAGCAGTTCTTC
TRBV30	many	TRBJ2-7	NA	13	CAWSLERVYEQYF	TGTGCCTGGAGTCTAGAAAGGGTCTACGAGCAGTACTTC
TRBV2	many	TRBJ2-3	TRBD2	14	CASSMTSSTDTQYF	TGTGCCAGCAGTATGACTAGCAGCACAGATACGCAGTATTTT
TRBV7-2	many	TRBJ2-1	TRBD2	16	CASSPRTSGSRYEQFF	TGTGCCAGCAGCCCTCGGACTAGCGGGAGTAGGTATGAGCAGTTCTTC
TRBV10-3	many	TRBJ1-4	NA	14	CAISDLGGNEKLFF	TGTGCCATCAGTGACTTGGGGGGGAATGAAAAACTGTTTTTT
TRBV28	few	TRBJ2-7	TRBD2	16	CASSLGISGPPYEQYF	TGTGCCAGCAGTTTAGGAATTAGCGGGCCACCCTACGAGCAGTACTTC
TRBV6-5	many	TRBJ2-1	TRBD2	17	CASSYSRLAGAYNEQFF	TGTGCCAGCAGTTACTCGCGGCTAGCGGGAGCCTACAATGAGCAGTTCTTC
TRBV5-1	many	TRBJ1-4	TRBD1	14	CASSPGQYNEKLFF	TGCGCCAGCAGCCCGGGACAGTATAATGAAAAACTGTTTTTT
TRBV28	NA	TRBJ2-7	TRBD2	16	CASTSRLAGDPYEQYF	TGTGCCAGCACCTCCCGACTAGCGGGGGACCCCTACGAGCAGTACTTC
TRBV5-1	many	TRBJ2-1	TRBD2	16	CASSLVGLAGYNEQFF	TGCGCCAGCAGCTTGGTTGGACTAGCGGGCTACAATGAGCAGTTCTTC
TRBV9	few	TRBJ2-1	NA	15	CASSQTIAGWNEQFF	TGTGCCAGCAGCCAAACTATCGCAGGATGGAATGAGCAGTTCTTC
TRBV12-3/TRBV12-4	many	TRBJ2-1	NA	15	CASSSNMLGVNEQFF	TGTGCCAGCAGTTCAAACATGCTTGGGGTCAATGAGCAGTTCTTC
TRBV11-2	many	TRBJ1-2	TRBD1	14	CASSTGQGRYGYTF	TGTGCCAGCAGCACGGGACAGGGGAGGTACGGCTACACCTTC
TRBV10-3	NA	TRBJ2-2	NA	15	CAISGNGKMTGELFF	TGTGCCATCAGTGGGAACGGGAAAATGACCGGGGAGCTGTTTTTT
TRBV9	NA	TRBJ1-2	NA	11	CASSSQGGYTF	TGTGCCAGCAGCTCACAGGGCGGCTACACCTTC
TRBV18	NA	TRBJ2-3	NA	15	CASSLQGGGTDTQYF	TGTGCCAGCTCGCTACAGGGAGGAGGCACAGATACGCAGTATTTT
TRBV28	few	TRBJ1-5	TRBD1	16	CASSQGTGGYNQPQHF	TGTGCCAGCAGTCAAGGGACAGGGGGCTATAATCAGCCCCAGCATTTT
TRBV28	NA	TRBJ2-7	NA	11	CASSADLEQYF	TGTGCCAGCAGTGCCGACTTAGAGCAGTACTTC
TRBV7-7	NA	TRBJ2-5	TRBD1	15	CASSLRQGARETQYF	TGTGCCAGCAGCTTACGGCAGGGGGCGCGGGAGACCCAGTACTTC
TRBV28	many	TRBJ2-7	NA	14	CASTIPGPSYEQYF	TGTGCCAGCACCATACCGGGGCCGTCCTACGAGCAGTACTTC